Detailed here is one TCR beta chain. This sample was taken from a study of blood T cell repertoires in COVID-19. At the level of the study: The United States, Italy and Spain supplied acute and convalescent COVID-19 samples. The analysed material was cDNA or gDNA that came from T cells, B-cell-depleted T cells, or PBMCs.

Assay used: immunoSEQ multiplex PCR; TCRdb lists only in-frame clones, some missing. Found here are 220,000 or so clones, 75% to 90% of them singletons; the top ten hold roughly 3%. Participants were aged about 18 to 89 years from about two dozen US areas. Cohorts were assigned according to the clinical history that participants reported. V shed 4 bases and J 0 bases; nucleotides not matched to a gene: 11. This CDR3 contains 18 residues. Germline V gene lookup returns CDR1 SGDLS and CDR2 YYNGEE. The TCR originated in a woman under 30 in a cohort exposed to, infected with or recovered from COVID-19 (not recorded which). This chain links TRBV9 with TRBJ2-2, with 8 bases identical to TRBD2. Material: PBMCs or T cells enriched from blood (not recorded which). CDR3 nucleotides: TGTGCCAGCAGCCCGGCGCCATTAGCGGGATCGAACACCGGGGAGCTGTTTTTT. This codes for CASSPAPLAGSNTGELFF.